This T cell receptor (beta chain) was profiled in a study of blood T cell repertoires in COVID-19. The CDR3 totals 15 residues. Germline trimming cut 2 bases from V and 4 bases from J; bases unmatched to any gene: 2. The germline V gene has CDR1 SGHRS and CDR2 YFSETQ. This table comes from immunoSEQ multiplex PCR, and its TCRdb copy is limited to in-frame clones, with some not included. The sample yields about 55,000 clones, about 90% seen once. The sequenced sample was peripheral blood. The V and J genes are TRBV5-1 and TRBJ2-2; 10 bases are a match to TRBD1. The sequence came from a man aged 50 or older with active COVID-19. The CDR3 sequence is CASSFRTGGTGELFF. The CDR3, as DNA: TGCGCCAGCAGCTTTAGGACAGGGGGCACCGGGGAGCTGTTTTTT. Complete variable domain (other parts from reference TRBV5-1 and TRBJ2-2): KAGVTQTPRYLIKTRGQQVTLSCSPISGHRSVSWYQQTPGQGLQFLFEYFSETQRNKGNFPGRFSGRQFSNSRSEMNVSTLELGDSALYLCASSFRTGGTGELFFGEGSRLTVL.